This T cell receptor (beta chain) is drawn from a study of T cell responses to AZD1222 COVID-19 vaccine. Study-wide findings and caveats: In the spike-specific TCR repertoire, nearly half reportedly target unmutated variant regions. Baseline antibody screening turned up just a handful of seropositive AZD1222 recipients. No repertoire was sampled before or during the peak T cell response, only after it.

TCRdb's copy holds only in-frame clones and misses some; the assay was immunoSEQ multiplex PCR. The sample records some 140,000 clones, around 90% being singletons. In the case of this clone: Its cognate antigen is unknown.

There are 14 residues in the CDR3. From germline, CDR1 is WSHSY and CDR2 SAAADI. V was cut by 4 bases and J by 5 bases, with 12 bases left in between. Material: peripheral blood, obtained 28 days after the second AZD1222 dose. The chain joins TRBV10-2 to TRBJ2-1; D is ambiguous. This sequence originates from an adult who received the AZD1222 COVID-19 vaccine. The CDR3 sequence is CASSGSPLHNEQFF. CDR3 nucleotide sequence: TGCGCCAGCAGTGGGAGCCCCCTACACAATGAGCAGTTCTTC.